This T cell receptor (beta chain) was recorded in a study of blood T cells in healthy people across ages. A sample-barcoded 5' primer and a J-beta primer mix were used in a second PCR of about 7 to 11 cycles. Each TCR beta cDNA got a 12-nucleotide random molecular identifier. From the 5' RACE reads, TCRdb called clonotypes with MiXCR, one entry per CDR3 protein. The data contain 800,000 to 1,300,000 distinct CDR3 sequences, roughly a quarter of them singletons. CDR3 length equals 16 residues. The V end lost 1 base, the J end lost 6 bases, and 17 bases lay between the germline ends. Germline V gene lookup returns CDR1 MGHRA and CDR2 YSYEKL. This sample was shared with a second study, whose subject was T cells of mothers and their children. As that study records: The second PCR's M1S primer added sample barcodes and 2-4 random nucleotides.

The chain has TRBV4-1 and TRBJ2-3, with no clear D. The TCR comes from a girl aged 2-10 years in good health. The specimen was blood. CDR3 protein: CASSQVGSLNLDTQYF. The CDR3 nucleotides read TGCGCCAGCAGCCAAGTGGGATCTCTCAACCTTGATACGCAGTATTTT.